This TCR beta chain was sequenced for a study of cytomegalovirus exposure and HLA in healthy donors. Across the study: Samples from HLA-typed donors yielded approximately 80 million unique TCRs in an early data release. Study results and caveats: Cytomegalovirus-associated TCR beta chains were listed, numbering some 180. Most sequenced TCRs were rare (though some public TCRs occurred in many donors).

PCR employed 60 Vbeta and 13 Jbeta primers. The assay was immunoSEQ multiplex PCR, and TCRdb's table has in-frame clones only and misses some. The data hold more than 150,000 clones, with almost 85% observed a single time. The germline V gene has CDR1 GTSNPN and CDR2 SVGIG (reference sequence). The CDR3 runs to 11 residues. In regard to this clone: The antigen is not known. At one end the junction does not follow the germline gene, possibly because of a read error.

V is TRBV30 and J is TRBJ2-1, with TRBD2 identical over 10 bases. Sequenced sample: PBMCs. The receptor was derived from a boy younger than 18 in good health and CMV-seronegative. The CDR3 here is CAWNSASGSVF. Written as DNA, the CDR3 is TGTGCCTGGAATTCGGCTAGCGGGAGTGTCTTC.